A single T cell receptor beta chain is shown here with its context. The record originates from a study of blood T cell repertoires in COVID-19. Study information: The samples span acute and convalescent COVID-19 from the United States, Italy and Spain.

Trimming at V came to 5 bases and at J to 7 bases, leaving 9 bases not matched to a gene. Germline loops: CDR1 SGHDT, CDR2 YYEEEE. The CDR3 contains 15 residues. In the original analysis: Using reference gene primer amplification, nucleated cell counts were estimated. Here immunoSEQ multiplex PCR was the method, and the copy in TCRdb shows in-frame clones only, minus some. For V, J and clone size, that table is used; D and trimming come from the DNA. The data contain more than 300,000 clones, roughly 85% of them seen just once; the ten biggest clones take up approximately 5.2%. Sequenced sample: PBMCs or T cells enriched from blood (not recorded which). This sequence originates from a young woman who had recovered from COVID-19. The V call is TRBV5-6, the J call TRBJ1-4; 9 bases line up with TRBD1. CDR3 amino acids: CASSRQTGGSEKLFF. As DNA, the CDR3 is TGTGCCAGCAGTCGTCAGACAGGGGGATCTGAAAAACTGTTTTTT.